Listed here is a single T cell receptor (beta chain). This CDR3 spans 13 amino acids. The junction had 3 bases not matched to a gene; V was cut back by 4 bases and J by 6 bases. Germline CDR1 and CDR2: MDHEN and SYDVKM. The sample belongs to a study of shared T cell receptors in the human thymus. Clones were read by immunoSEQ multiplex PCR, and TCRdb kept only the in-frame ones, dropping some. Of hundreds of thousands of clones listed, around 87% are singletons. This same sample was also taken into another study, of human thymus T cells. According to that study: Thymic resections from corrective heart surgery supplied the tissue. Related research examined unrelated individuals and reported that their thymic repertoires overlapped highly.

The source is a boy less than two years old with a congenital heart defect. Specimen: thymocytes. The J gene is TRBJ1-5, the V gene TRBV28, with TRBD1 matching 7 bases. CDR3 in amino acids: CASSSDRTQPQHF. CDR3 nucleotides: TGTGCCAGCAGTTCGGACAGGACTCAGCCCCAGCATTTT.